This T cell receptor (beta chain) is drawn from a study of control samples from healthy donors and cancer patients. Libraries were prepared by immunoSEQ multiplex PCR; TCRdb keeps only in-frame clonotypes and omits some of them. The table records about 120,000 clones, roughly 89% of them present only once. Germline V gene sequence: CDR1 LGHDT, CDR2 YNNKEL (reference sequence). Trimming took 6 bases from V and 2 from J, leaving 8 bases between them. This CDR3 has 14 amino acids. Source material: blood. This receptor was identified in a man aged 25-45 years in good health. The genes are TRBV3-1 (or the pseudogene TRBV3-2) and TRBJ2-6; no clear D gene. The CDR3: CASSTEPGANVLTF. The CDR3 DNA is TGTGCCAGCAGTACAGAACCTGGGGCCAACGTCCTGACTTTC.